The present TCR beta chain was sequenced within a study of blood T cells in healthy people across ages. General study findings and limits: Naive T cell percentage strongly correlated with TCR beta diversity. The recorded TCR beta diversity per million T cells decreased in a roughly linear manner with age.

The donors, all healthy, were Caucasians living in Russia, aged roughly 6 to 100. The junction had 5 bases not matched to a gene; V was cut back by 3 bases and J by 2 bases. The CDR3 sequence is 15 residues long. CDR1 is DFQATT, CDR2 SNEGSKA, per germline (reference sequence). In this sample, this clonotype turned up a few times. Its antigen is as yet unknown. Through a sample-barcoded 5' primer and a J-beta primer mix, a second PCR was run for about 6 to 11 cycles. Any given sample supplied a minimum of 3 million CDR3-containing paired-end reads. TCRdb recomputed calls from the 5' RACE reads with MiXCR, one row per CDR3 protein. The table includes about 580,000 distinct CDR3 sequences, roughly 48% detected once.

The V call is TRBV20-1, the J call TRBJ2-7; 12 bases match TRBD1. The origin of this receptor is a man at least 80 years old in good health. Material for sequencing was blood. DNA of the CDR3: TGCAGTGCTAGCAGCGGGACAGGGGGCCCCTACGAGCAGTACTTC. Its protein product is CSASSGTGGPYEQYF.